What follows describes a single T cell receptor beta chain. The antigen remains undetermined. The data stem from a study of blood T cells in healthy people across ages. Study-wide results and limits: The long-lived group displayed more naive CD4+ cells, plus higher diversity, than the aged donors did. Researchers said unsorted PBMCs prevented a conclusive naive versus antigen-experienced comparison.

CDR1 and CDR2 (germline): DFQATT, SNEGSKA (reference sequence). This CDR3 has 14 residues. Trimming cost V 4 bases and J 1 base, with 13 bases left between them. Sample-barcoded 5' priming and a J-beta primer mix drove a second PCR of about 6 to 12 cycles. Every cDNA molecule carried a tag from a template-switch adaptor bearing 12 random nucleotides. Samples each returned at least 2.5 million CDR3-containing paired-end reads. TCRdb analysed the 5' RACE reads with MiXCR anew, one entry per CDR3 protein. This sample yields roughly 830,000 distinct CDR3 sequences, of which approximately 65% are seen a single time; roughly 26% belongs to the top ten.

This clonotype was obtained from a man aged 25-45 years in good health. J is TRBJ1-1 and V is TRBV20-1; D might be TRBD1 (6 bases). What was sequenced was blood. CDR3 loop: CSAIPGHSNTEAFF. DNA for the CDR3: TGCAGTGCTATTCCGGGACATTCGAACACTGAAGCTTTCTTT.